The 9 T cell receptor beta chains given below trace back to one sample, sequenced in a study of blood T cell repertoires in COVID-19. Method: immunoSEQ multiplex PCR; TCRdb's copy keeps in-frame clones and lacks some. This sample has tens of thousands of clones, with around 70% found just once. Input material: peripheral blood. The source is a woman aged 65 to 85 with acute or convalescent COVID-19.

J is TRBJ1-1 and V is TRBV27; TRBD1 might be the D (6 bases). The CDR3 has 16 amino acids. Germline V gives CDR1 MNHEY, CDR2 SMNVEV (reference sequence). Trimming removed 3 bases from V and 0 bases from J, with 14 bases in between. The CDR3: CASSFTGTRMNTEAFF. DNA of the CDR3: TGTGCCAGCAGTTTTACAGGGACGAGAATGAACACTGAAGCTTTCTTT.

A single count supports this clone. This rearrangement joins TRBV18 to TRBJ2-1; 7 bases align to TRBD1. CDR1 is KGHSH and CDR2 is LQKENI in the germline V gene. Germline trimming cut 4 bases from V and 0 bases from J; bases unmatched to any gene: 3. The CDR3 has 15 residues. Here the CDR3 reads CASSLGQASYNEQFF. For the CDR3, the DNA is TGTGCCAGCTCACTAGGACAGGCCTCCTACAATGAGCAGTTCTTC.

This sequence joins TRBV4-2 and TRBJ2-3; D possibly corresponds to TRBD1 (6 bases). This CDR3 spans 16 amino acids. The germline V and J ends were trimmed by 1 base and 4 bases, with 15 bases remaining between them. CDR1 is LGHNA and CDR2 is YNFKEQ in the germline V gene. The CDR3 DNA is TGTGCCAGCAGCCAAGTCGGGAAGGGGGTTCCAGATACGCAGTATTTT. It is translated as CASSQVGKGVPDTQYF.

This clone was counted only a few times. The chain carries TRBV6-6 and TRBJ1-3, with D hard to call. The CDR3 has 15 residues. The germline V gene has CDR1 MNHNY and CDR2 SVGAGI (reference sequence). The V end was cut by 6 bases, the J end by 0 bases, with 12 bases between. In DNA, the CDR3 is TGTGCCAGCAGCCTTTGGCCCGTCTCTGGAAACACCATATATTTT. It yields the protein CASSLWPVSGNTIYF.

V gene TRBV6-5 combines with J gene TRBJ2-1; 7 bases agree with TRBD2. CDR3 length: 15 residues. Germline lookup yields CDR1 MNHEY and CDR2 SVGAGI. V lost 3 bases, J lost 2 bases, and 4 bases stayed unmatched. The chain's CDR3 is CASSYIAGAYNEQFF. As DNA, the CDR3 is TGTGCCAGCAGTTATATAGCGGGCGCCTACAATGAGCAGTTCTTC.

This chain uses TRBV2 with TRBJ2-2; TRBD2 is a possible D gene (5 bases). Trimming took 4 bases from V and 7 from J, leaving 16 bases between them. The CDR3 loop spans 15 amino acids. Germline lookup yields CDR1 SNHLY and CDR2 FYNNEI. CDR3 sequence (DNA): TGTGCCAGCAGTGCCGGAGAGGGATTGGTCGGGGAGCTGTTTTTT. It codes for CASSAGEGLVGELFF.

This clone has just a few counts. The chain is built from TRBV12-5 and TRBJ2-2; no firm D call. Between the trimmed V and J ends, which lost 0 bases and 7 bases, there was a span of 3 bases. Germline lookup yields CDR1 LGHNT and CDR2 FRNRAP. This CDR3 is 12 amino acids long. In DNA form, the CDR3 reads TGTGCTAGTGGTTTGGTCCACGGGGAGCTGTTTTTT. This encodes CASGLVHGELFF.

The chain uses TRBV2 and TRBJ1-5; D is unresolved. The CDR3 loop spans 11 amino acids. Germline V gene lookup returns CDR1 SNHLY and CDR2 FYNNEI. V lost 4 bases and J lost 6, with 4 bases in between. As DNA, the CDR3 is TGTGCCAGCAGTGGGAGTCAGCCCCAGCATTTT. Amino acid sequence: CASSGSQPQHF. Combining the CDR3 with reference TRBV2 and TRBJ1-5 gives the whole variable domain EPEVTQTPSHQVTQMGQEVILRCVPISNHLYFYWYRQILGQKVEFLVSFYNNEISEKSEIFDDQFSVERPDGSNFTLKIRSTKLEDSAMYFCASSGSQPQHFGDGTRLSIL.

The chain links TRBV18 to TRBJ1-1; possible D gene TRBD1, 5 bases. The CDR3 covers 13 residues. Per the germline V gene, CDR1 is KGHSH and CDR2 is LQKENI. V lost 10 bases and J 4 bases, leaving 16 bases between the germline ends. CDR3 loop: CATAGAGITEAFF. As DNA, the CDR3 is TGTGCCACCGCCGGGGCGGGGATCACTGAAGCTTTCTTT.